These 31 T cell receptor beta chains came from one sample sequenced in a study of T cells in Graves' hyperthyroidism and ophthalmopathy. Amplified TCR beta CDR3 regions came from RNA transcripts. With the HTBI primer set, the TCR CDR3 went through a first round of RT-PCR. TCRdb passed the multiplex PCR reads through MiXCR, listing each CDR3 protein once. The profile shows about 420,000 distinct CDR3 sequences, 15% to 18% of them singletons. Sequenced: blood. These receptors came from a woman aged 18-29 years with Graves' hyperthyroidism.

At least ten counts were recorded for this clonotype. This chain uses TRBV12-3 or TRBV12-4 with TRBJ1-5; unclear D gene. CDR3 size: 13 residues. Trimming removed 3 bases from V and 5 bases from J, with 8 bases in between. Here the CDR3 DNA reads TGTGCCAGCAGTTTGGAGGGTGATCAGCCCCAGCATTTT. Its translation: CASSLEGDQPQHF.

In the case of this clonotype: This may be a read error, as it is one base from a much larger clone. The chain combines TRBV27 with TRBJ2-1; 9 bases align to TRBD1. CDR1 is MNHEY, CDR2 SMNVEV, per germline (reference sequence). With V trimmed by 6 bases and J by 6 bases, 3 bases remained unmatched. This CDR3 is built from 13 residues. The CDR3 protein is CASRLTGGNEQFF. The DNA of the CDR3 is TGTGCCAGCAGGCTGACAGGGGGCAATGAGCAGTTCTTC.

The sample holds a few counts of this clonotype. The rearrangement uses TRBV6-5 and TRBJ2-6; D is uncertain. The V end was cut by 2 bases, the J end by 4 bases, with 3 bases between. The CDR3 runs to 13 residues. Per the germline V gene, CDR1 is MNHEY and CDR2 is SVGAGI. The CDR3 spells CASSYRGANVLTF. In nucleotides, the CDR3 is TGTGCCAGCAGTTACAGAGGGGCCAACGTCCTGACTTTC.

This clonotype was picked up a small number of times. The CDR3, as DNA: TGCAGTGCTACCTATAACAGGGGGGGCAATCAGCCCCAGCATTTT. The encoded protein is CSATYNRGGNQPQHF. The chain is built from TRBV20-1 and TRBJ1-5; TRBD1 matches 8 bases. The CDR3 length is 15 residues. Per the germline V gene, CDR1 is DFQATT and CDR2 is SNEGSKA (reference sequence). After removal of 4 bases from V and 2 bases from J, the junction contained 7 bases not matched to a gene.

There are many counts of this clonotype. The V call is TRBV12-3 or TRBV12-4, the J call TRBJ1-6, with 7 bases aligning to TRBD1. The CDR3 spans 17 residues. J gave up 0 bases and V 5 bases, and 7 bases lay outside the gene matches. The CDR3 protein is CASSPLGQSSYNSPLHF. CDR3 bases: TGTGCCAGCAGTCCACTGGGACAGAGCTCCTATAATTCACCCCTCCACTTT.

The sample holds a few counts of this clonotype. The J gene is TRBJ1-2, the V gene TRBV10-3; tentatively, D is TRBD1 (5 bases). The CDR3 is 15 amino acids. Germline V CDR1 and CDR2: ENHRY, SYGVKD. V lost 6 bases and J lost 8, with 22 bases in between. CDR3 protein: CAIRNFRDAVWGYTF. The CDR3 coding sequence is TGTGCCATCAGAAACTTCCGGGACGCCGTCTGGGGCTACACCTTC.

This clonotype was detected a few times. V is TRBV9 and J is TRBJ1-2; the match to TRBD1 covers 9 bases. Germline CDR1 SGDLS, CDR2 YYNGEE. This CDR3 has 18 amino acids. V shed 0 bases and J 4 bases; nucleotides not matched to a gene: 13. CDR3 DNA: TGTGCCAGCAGCGTAGGTTACGCCGGGACAGGGAAAGGCTATGGCTACACCTTC. Protein: CASSVGYAGTGKGYGYTF. The whole variable domain, remainder taken from reference TRBV9 and TRBJ1-2, is DSGVTQTPKHLITATGQRVTLRCSPRSGDLSVYWYQQSLDQGLQFLIQYYNGEERAKGNILERFSAQQFPDLHSELNLSSLELGDSALYFCASSVGYAGTGKGYGYTFGSGTRLTVV.

This chain connects TRBV25-1 to TRBJ2-5; D remains ambiguous. The CDR3 loop spans 14 amino acids. V lost 3 bases to trimming and J lost 2 bases, with 10 bases between them. Germline assignment: CDR1 MGHDK and CDR2 SYGVNS. The CDR3 loop is CASSEWQRQETQYF. CDR3 nucleotides: TGTGCCAGCAGTGAGTGGCAAAGACAAGAGACCCAGTACTTC. Full variable domain (remainder filled in from reference TRBV25-1 and TRBJ2-5): EADIYQTPRYLVIGTGKKITLECSQTMGHDKMYWYQQDPGMELHLIHYSYGVNSTEKGDLSSESTVSRIRTEHFPLTLESARPSHTSQYLCASSEWQRQETQYFGPGTRLLVL.

V usage is TRBV11-2 and J usage is TRBJ1-2, with D unclear. Germline V gives CDR1 SGHAT, CDR2 FQNNGV. The CDR3 is 16 residues long. The V end lost 4 bases, the J end lost 0 bases, and 15 bases lay between the germline ends. The CDR3 DNA reads TGTGCCAGCAGCTCATGGAGAAAAGGTTCTAACTATGGCTACACCTTC. Its translation is CASSSWRKGSNYGYTF.

This clonotype has ten or more counts. This rearrangement joins TRBV11-2 to TRBJ2-5, with a weak D call TRBD1 (5 bases). CDR1 is SGHAT, CDR2 FQNNGV, per germline. The CDR3 extends over 14 amino acids. Deletions cut 3 bases from V and 2 bases from J, with 10 bases between. The CDR3 DNA sequence: TGTGCCAGCAGCTTGGGGCTTAGACAAGAGACCCAGTACTTC. Its protein is CASSLGLRQETQYF.

V and J are TRBV6-4 and TRBJ2-1, with D possibly being TRBD2 (6 bases). Germline loops: CDR1 MRHNA, CDR2 SNTAGT. Trimming pared 2 bases from V and 0 bases from J, leaving 8 bases between. The CDR3 length is 15 residues. Here the CDR3 reads CASSDTAGSYNEQFF. CDR3 coding DNA: TGTGCCAGCAGTGACACAGCGGGCTCCTACAATGAGCAGTTCTTC.

The rearrangement joins TRBV24-1 to TRBJ2-2, with 10 bases identical to TRBD2. Germline V CDR1 and CDR2: KGHDR, SFDVKD. The CDR3 runs to 19 residues. V gave up 2 bases and J gave up 6 bases; unmatched junction bases: 14. The CDR3 protein is CATSDSIAGGYRRAGELFF. DNA for the CDR3: TGTGCCACCAGTGATTCCATAGCGGGGGGATACAGGAGGGCCGGGGAGCTGTTTTTT.

DNA of the CDR3: TGTGCCAGCAGCCCGAGTTTTATTCGGCGGGAGACTACCGGGGGCCAAGAGACCCAGTACTTC. Translation: CASSPSFIRRETTGGQETQYF. The chain links TRBV12-3 or TRBV12-4 to TRBJ2-5; 7 bases match TRBD2. The CDR3 extends over 21 amino acids. V trimming: 6 bases; J trimming: 1 base; junction bases outside the gene matches: 26.

This clonotype was picked up many times. The gene calls are TRBV27 and TRBJ1-1; no firm D call. Germline lookup yields CDR1 MNHEY and CDR2 SMNVEV (reference sequence). The CDR3 loop spans 15 amino acids. Trimming cost V 6 bases and J 0 bases, with 14 bases left between them. The CDR3, as DNA: TGTGCCAGCAGCCTTACGAGGCTCTTGAACACTGAAGCTTTCTTT. This codes for CASSLTRLLNTEAFF.

Comments on this clonotype: One base away lies a much larger clone, so this may be a sequencing read error. The gene calls are TRBV20-1 and TRBJ2-7, with TRBD1 matching 7 bases. The germline V gene encodes CDR1 DFQATT and CDR2 SNEGSKA (reference sequence). The CDR3 is 12 residues long. The trim removed 6 bases at V and 3 bases at J, leaving 5 bases unmatched. The DNA for the CDR3 is TGCAGTGCCTGGACAGGCATCTACGAGCAGTACTTC. Amino acids: CSAWTGIYEQYF.

The rearrangement uses TRBV12-3 or TRBV12-4 and TRBJ1-5; 7 nucleotides agree with TRBD1. CDR3 length equals 15 residues. V shed 3 bases, J shed 4 bases, and the junction held 6 bases outside the gene matches. This CDR3 reads CASSFNRGSNQPQHF. CDR3 bases: TGTGCCAGCAGTTTCAACAGGGGTTCTAATCAGCCCCAGCATTTT.

A few counts support this clonotype. V is TRBV24-1 and J is TRBJ2-7; 7 positions agree with TRBD2. Per the germline V gene, CDR1 is KGHDR and CDR2 is SFDVKD. This CDR3 is built from 14 residues. The trim removed 4 bases at V and 3 bases at J, leaving 5 bases unmatched. CDR3 residues: CATSEGGTVYEQYF. The CDR3 nucleotides read TGTGCCACCAGTGAGGGGGGGACGGTCTACGAGCAGTACTTC.

This clonotype has at least ten counts. V usage is TRBV2 and J usage is TRBJ1-1; D unresolved. From germline, CDR1 is SNHLY and CDR2 FYNNEI. The CDR3 runs to 11 residues. Trimming removed 5 bases at V and 3 bases at J, with 4 bases between. For the CDR3, the DNA is TGTGCCAGCAGTTTGTACACTGAAGCTTTCTTT. It translates to CASSLYTEAFF.

This clonotype occurred many times. The chain is built from TRBV3-1 and TRBJ2-3, with D hard to call. CDR3 length: 14 amino acids. With 4 bases removed from V and 4 bases from J, the gap between germline ends came to 12 bases. The germline V gene encodes CDR1 LGHDT and CDR2 YNNKEL (reference sequence). The CDR3 loop reads CASSLRLLSDTQYF. CDR3 in DNA: TGTGCCAGCAGCCTACGACTGCTCTCAGATACGCAGTATTTT.

The chain has TRBV7-6 and TRBJ1-1; TRBD1 matches 7 bases. The CDR3 extends over 16 amino acids. Germline loops: CDR1 SGHVS, CDR2 FNYEAQ. With V trimmed by 6 bases and J by 4 bases, 14 bases remained unmatched. DNA for the CDR3: TGTGCCAGCAGGCCCCAGGCAGGGGGAACGGCCACTGAAGCTTTCTTT. It codes for CASRPQAGGTATEAFF.

This clonotype appeared a single time. J is TRBJ1-6 and V is TRBV6-1; possible D gene TRBD1, 6 bases. The germline V gene has CDR1 MNHNS and CDR2 SASEGT. Between the trimmed V and J ends, which lost 9 bases and 7 bases, there was a span of 19 bases. This CDR3 has 15 amino acids. The CDR3 coding sequence is TGTGCCAGGAGAGAACTTTCAGGGGAGAATTCACCCCTCCACTTT. It specifies CARRELSGENSPLHF.

This clonotype came up many times. This sequence joins TRBV5-1 and TRBJ2-3; the match to TRBD2 covers 8 bases. After removal of 0 bases from V and 4 bases from J, the junction contained 7 bases not matched to a gene. The CDR3 is 16 amino acids. Germline V gene lookup returns CDR1 SGHRS and CDR2 YFSETQ. CDR3 sequence reads: CASSLVVSGVADTQYF. DNA for the CDR3: TGCGCCAGCAGCTTGGTTGTTAGCGGGGTAGCAGATACGCAGTATTTT.

The chain carries TRBV3-1 and TRBJ2-1; 12 nucleotides match TRBD2. V was clipped by 4 bases and J by 10 bases; unmatched bases: 5. This CDR3 is 14 amino acids long. CDR1 and CDR2 from the germline V gene are LGHDT and YNNKEL (reference sequence). The CDR3 spells CASSPLGLAGEQFF. The DNA of the CDR3 is TGTGCCAGCAGCCCGCTAGGACTAGCGGGAGAGCAGTTCTTC.

J is TRBJ2-7 and V is TRBV7-8; D perhaps matches TRBD2 (6 bases). V lost 3 bases and J lost 2, with 14 bases in between. Germline V CDR1 and CDR2: SGHVS, FQNEAQ. This CDR3 is 15 amino acids long. CDR3 DNA: TGTGCCAGCAGCTTGCGGGCGGGACGGGCCTACGAGCAGTACTTC. It encodes CASSLRAGRAYEQYF.

This chain joins TRBV4-2 and TRBJ2-1; no firm D call. Looked up from germline, CDR1 is LGHNA and CDR2 is YNFKEQ. Between the trimmed V and J ends, which lost 2 bases and 8 bases, there was a span of 13 bases. CDR3 length: 14 amino acids. The CDR3 region has the DNA TGTGCCAGCAGCCAAAATGGCCATTCGGATGAGCAGTTCTTC. It codes for CASSQNGHSDEQFF.

J is TRBJ2-3 and V is TRBV10-3, with 8 bases aligning to TRBD2. Germline CDR1 is ENHRY and CDR2 is SYGVKD. This CDR3 has 17 amino acids. The V and J ends lost 4 bases and 1 base, in that order; junction bases with no gene match: 10. Here the CDR3 reads CAISGRGGGGGTDTQYF. The CDR3 DNA follows: TGTGCCATCAGTGGACGGGGGGGGGGGGGCGGCACAGATACGCAGTATTTT.

This clonotype was picked up a small number of times. The chain links TRBV25-1 to TRBJ1-3; 7 bases are a match to TRBD1. This CDR3 region has 15 residues. J was trimmed by 1 base and V by 2 bases; bases with no gene match: 2. Germline V gene lookup returns CDR1 MGHDK and CDR2 SYGVNS. The CDR3 DNA reads as TGTGCCAGCAGTGAACCAGGGGGTTCTGGAAACACCATATATTTT. Its translation: CASSEPGGSGNTIYF. Together with reference TRBV25-1 and TRBJ1-3, the CDR3 gives the full variable domain: EADIYQTPRYLVIGTGKKITLECSQTMGHDKMYWYQQDPGMELHLIHYSYGVNSTEKGDLSSESTVSRIRTEHFPLTLESARPSHTSQYLCASSEPGGSGNTIYFGEGSWLTVV.

This clonotype was counted at least ten times. The rearrangement links TRBV10-3 to TRBJ2-7; D unclear. The CDR3 has 14 residues. The germline V gene has CDR1 ENHRY and CDR2 SYGVKD. V was shortened by 3 bases and J by 2 bases, with 11 bases between the two germline ends. CDR3 in DNA: TGTGCCATCAGTGAAGGCGGAGCTGCCTACGAGCAGTACTTC. This sequence encodes CAISEGGAAYEQYF.

This clonotype has just a few counts. This sequence joins TRBV7-9 and TRBJ1-2; the D is unclear. This CDR3 is built from 11 residues. Germline V gene sequence: CDR1 SEHNR, CDR2 FQNEAQ (reference sequence). Trimming took 6 bases from V and 11 from J, leaving 13 bases between them. CDR3 in DNA: TGTGCCAGCAGTGTTTTACAAGGATACACCTTC. Translated, it gives CASSVLQGYTF.

This clonotype was counted at least ten times. V gene TRBV3-1 combines with J gene TRBJ1-2; possibly TRBD1 for D (5 bases). The germline gives CDR1 LGHDT, CDR2 YNNKEL (reference sequence). The CDR3 loop spans 16 amino acids. V shed 1 base and J shed 5 bases, with 17 bases lying between them. The CDR3 reads CASSQGFQTASYGYTF. In DNA, the CDR3 is TGTGCCAGCAGCCAAGGGTTTCAGACAGCAAGTTATGGCTACACCTTC.

This clonotype appeared many times. The chain couples TRBV6-6 to TRBJ2-7; perhaps TRBD2 as D (5 bases). The CDR3 contains 14 residues. V shed 0 bases and J shed 3 bases, with 9 bases lying between them. The germline V gene has CDR1 MNHNY and CDR2 SVGAGI (reference sequence). CDR3 in DNA: TGTGCCAGCAGTTACTCCGGGGAAAACTACGAGCAGTACTTC. Its translation is CASSYSGENYEQYF.